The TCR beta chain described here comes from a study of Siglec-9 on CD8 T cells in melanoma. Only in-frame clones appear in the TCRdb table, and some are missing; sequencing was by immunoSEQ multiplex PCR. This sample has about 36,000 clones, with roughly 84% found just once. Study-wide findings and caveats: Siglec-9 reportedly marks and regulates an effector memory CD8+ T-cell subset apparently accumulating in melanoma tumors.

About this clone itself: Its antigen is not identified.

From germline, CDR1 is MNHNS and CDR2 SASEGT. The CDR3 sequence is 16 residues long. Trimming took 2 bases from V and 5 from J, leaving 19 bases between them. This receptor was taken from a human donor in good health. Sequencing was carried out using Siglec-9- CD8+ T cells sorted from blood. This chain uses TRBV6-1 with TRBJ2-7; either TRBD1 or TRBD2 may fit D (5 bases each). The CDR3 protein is CASSEWLGDRSDEQYF. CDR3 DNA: TGTGCCAGCAGTGAATGGTTGGGGGATAGGAGCGACGAGCAGTACTTC.